This T cell receptor beta chain came from a study of T cell clonality in common variable immunodeficiency (dated by TCRdb to the mid-2010s). The investigation overall reported the following: Although equal DNA input was used, an average of roughly 80,000 unique sequences per sample was obtained for controls, compared with approximately 30,000 for CVID samples. CVID TCRbeta sequences were reported to have fewer deletions and N-nucleotide insertions and to lack highly modified clones with 13 or more V deletions. CVID subjects shared fewer TCRbeta clones with each other than healthy controls did (p < 0.0001). TCRbeta clonality was higher in CVID subjects than in healthy controls (t-test p = 0.018), and the increase was most characteristic of about a third of subjects. It was noted by the authors that sequencing of the repertoires of T cell subpopulations would be needed to clarify the cause of the increased clonality in CVID. Correlations of repertoire features with clinical complications were constrained by heterogeneity among patients within the CVID cohort.

For sequencing input, CVID and control samples contributed equivalent amounts of genomic DNA. For every sample, a 60 bp segment covering the rearranged TCRbeta CDR3 region was amplified and then sequenced. The immunoSEQ assay, a bias-corrected multiplex PCR with high-throughput sequencing, was employed for TCRbeta amplification. Per the source publication's procedure: Every unique nucleotide sequence counted as a clone and was annotated with V, D and J genes, copy number and frequency. Sequences were labeled productive if in frame, and non-productive if out of frame or containing stop codons. Clonality was calculated from Shannon's entropy as previously described. The predicted amino acid sequences of productive clones were used to derive mean CDR3 Kyte-Doolittle hydropathy. Hierarchical clustering of scaled V gene usage was performed with the R hclust function using Manhattan distance and complete linkage. To assess clone sharing by CDR3 amino acid sequence, 12 repertoires per group were resampled over 100 rounds. The repertoires were searched for 65 to 85 published EBV-specific TCRbeta sequences and a few hundred published CMV-specific TCRbeta sequences. After a couple of CVID samples that produced fewer than 10,000 sequences were dropped from the analysis, around 40 CVID repertoires remained. TCRdb carries this immuneACCESS record with in-frame sequences only. Its versions omit some clonotypes, under half of them owing to an unresolved V gene in the studies checked, with the rest unexplained. V and J calls and clone size are as listed in that table; D and trimming were resolved from the DNA. For this sample, under 65,000 clones are listed, none of them singletons. 0.83% of the sample comes from the top ten.

On this clone itself: Its antigen target is currently unknown. The CDR3 end lies 3 residues beyond the end of the read and is filled in from the germline J gene.

Its CDR3 holds 15 amino acids, cysteine through phenylalanine. Of the CDR3's DNA, 36 bases were read; they are in frame from base 1. Here V drops 5 bases and J drops 6 bases, and the junction holds 16 bases not matched to any gene. Reading the germline V gene (reference sequence) gives CDR1 DFQATT and CDR2 SNEGSKA. Predominantly Caucasian heritage was noted among both the CVID patients and the healthy controls. Heparinized peripheral whole blood samples of roughly 5 to 8 ml were obtained from each donor. Genomic DNA from adults with common variable immune deficiency (CVID) and from healthy adult controls was used for sequencing of TCRbeta CDR3 repertoires. There were roughly 22 healthy adult volunteers in the control group (around twelve female and 10 or so male), ranging in age from about 20 to 66 years, with a mean age of approximately 34. To isolate peripheral blood mononuclear cells, diluted blood was subjected to density centrifugation over Hypaque 1077 or Ficoll-Paque. Genomic DNA was obtained from unsorted mononuclear cells using either Qiagen column purification or a centrifugation-based method.

Sample: peripheral blood mononuclear cells. The sequence derives from a person aged 18-70 years in good health. The rearranged segments are TRBV20-1 and TRBJ2-7; the central 7 bases match TRBD1. The CDR3 region reads CSAPSADRLRAEQYF. The covered CDR3 bases are TGCAGTGCTCCTTCTGCGGACAGGCTTCGGGCCGAG.